This is a list of T cell receptor beta chains from one sample in a study of graft-versus-host responses after intestinal transplantation. This table comes from immunoSEQ multiplex PCR, and its TCRdb copy is limited to in-frame clones, with some not included. The sample has over 65,000 clones, roughly 89% seen once. No cognate antigen is known for these TCRs. The specimen was unstimulated CD4+ T cells sorted from spleen or lymph node cells, collected before intestinal transplant. The receptor source for this set is a human donor who received an intestinal transplant. Each CDR3 is given with its conserved first and last residue. A D gene is named only where the DNA matches it firmly. Expanded clones get a size class; other rows say once, few or many, or leave the size out.

>NA|TRBV29-1|NA|TRBJ2-3
CSPEGGSDTQYF
TGCAGCCCAGAAGGGGGTTCAGATACGCAGTATTTT
>once|TRBV7-8|NA|TRBJ1-3
CASSSSGLGNTIYF
TGTGCCAGCAGCTCTTCCGGGTTAGGAAACACCATATATTTT
>NA|TRBV11-3|TRBD1|TRBJ2-5
CASSFGARGRVETQYF
TGTGCCAGCAGCTTTGGGGCCAGGGGGCGCGTAGAGACCCAGTACTTC
>few|TRBV9|NA|TRBJ1-2
CASSVLAGGGGYTF
TGTGCCAGCAGCGTACTGGCCGGGGGGGGTGGCTACACCTTC
>NA|TRBV6-5|TRBD2|TRBJ2-2
CASSYSGGIGELFF
TGTGCCAGCAGTTATTCGGGGGGAATCGGGGAGCTGTTTTTT
>NA|TRBV19|NA|TRBJ1-6
CASSASRTEPSPLHF
TGTGCCAGTAGTGCTAGTAGGACAGAACCGTCACCCCTCCACTTT
>once|TRBV5-1|NA|TRBJ2-7
CASSLTWEPSYEQYF
TGCGCCAGCAGCTTGACTTGGGAGCCGTCCTACGAGCAGTACTTC
>NA|TRBV5-1|TRBD1|TRBJ1-4
CASSLTGGGEKLFF
TGCGCCAGCAGCTTGACAGGGGGCGGCGAAAAACTGTTTTTT
>once|TRBV30|TRBD1|TRBJ2-5
CACRQGRRDHF
TGTGCCTGTAGACAGGGAAGACGGGACCACTTC
>NA|TRBV5-1|TRBD1|TRBJ1-1
CASSSRQGSSSGTEAFF
TGCGCCAGCAGCTCCCGACAGGGCTCCTCCTCGGGCACTGAAGCTTTCTTT